This T cell receptor beta chain was recovered during a study of blood T cell repertoires in COVID-19. Study background: Acute-phase and convalescent COVID-19 samples originated in the United States, Italy and Spain. Sources were T cells, B-cell-depleted T cells, or PBMCs; the material itself was cDNA or gDNA.

In the source study's methods: Cell counts per sample came from amplifying reference gene primers. Sequencing was performed with immunoSEQ multiplex PCR; in TCRdb, only in-frame clones are kept and a portion is missing. V and J calls and clone size are as listed in that table; D and trimming were resolved from the DNA. There are 45,000 to 55,000 clones in the sample; roughly 90% occur only once, and under 2.5% lies in the top ten. Germline V gives CDR1 MNHEY, CDR2 SVGEGT. Trimming shortened V by 2 bases and J by 6 bases, and 23 bases separated the two germline ends. The CDR3 totals 18 residues. This clonotype originated in a human donor in a cohort sampled during active COVID-19. This chain uses TRBV6-2 or TRBV6-3 with TRBJ2-4; the D gene is possibly TRBD2 (5 bases). Material for sequencing was peripheral blood. The CDR3 reads CASSYREGAPGSLNIQYF. Written as DNA, the CDR3 is TGTGCCAGCAGTTACAGGGAAGGAGCCCCGGGGTCCCTAAACATTCAGTACTTC.